This TCR beta chain was sequenced during a study of blood T cell repertoires in COVID-19. Overall study: The United States, Italy and Spain were the sources of the acute and convalescent COVID-19 samples. T cells, B-cell-depleted T cells, or PBMCs supplied cDNA or gDNA.

V gave up 2 bases and J gave up 2 bases, with 18 bases separating them. This CDR3 is built from 17 residues. Germline values: CDR1 MGHRA, CDR2 YSYEKL. In the authors' workflow: Reference gene primer amplification gave estimated nucleated cell counts. Some clones are missing from TCRdb's copy, which holds only in-frame ones; the method was immunoSEQ multiplex PCR. V, J and clone size are taken as reported in that table, and D and trimming were inferred from the DNA itself. The repertoire holds about 55,000 clones, approximately 90% seen once, with 5.5% to 7.5% in the top ten. Sequencing input: peripheral blood. The TCR originated in a man aged 40-49 years with acute or convalescent COVID-19. The chain joins TRBV4-1 to TRBJ1-2; perhaps TRBD1 as D (5 bases). The CDR3 sequence: CASSQSIQANLNYGYTF. In nucleotides, the CDR3 is TGCGCCAGCAGCCAATCAATACAGGCTAATCTAAACTATGGCTACACCTTC.